Each of the 21 T cell receptor beta chains below was sequenced from the same sample in a study of cytomegalovirus exposure and HLA in healthy donors. The assay was immunoSEQ multiplex PCR, and TCRdb's table has in-frame clones only and misses some. The table has about 360,000 clones, 86% seen once. The sample consisted of PBMCs. These receptors all come from a young woman in good health and CMV-seronegative.

This chain joins TRBV12-5 and TRBJ2-5; 15 bases fit TRBD2. CDR1 and CDR2 from the germline V gene are LGHNT and FRNRAP. V lost 3 bases, J lost 4 bases, and 9 bases stayed unmatched. The CDR3 sequence is 18 residues long. The CDR3 sequence is CASGFSGLAGGGRETQYF. Here the CDR3 DNA reads TGTGCTAGTGGTTTCTCGGGACTAGCGGGGGGAGGACGAGAGACCCAGTACTTC.

This clone has only one observation. V and J are TRBV7-8 and TRBJ2-1, with 9 nucleotides matching TRBD2. The CDR3 contains 15 residues. The germline gives CDR1 SGHVS, CDR2 FQNEAQ. V shed 2 bases, J shed 6 bases, and the junction held 5 bases outside the gene matches. The CDR3 bases are TGTGCCAGCAGCTTAAGCCTAGCGGGACCCAATGAGCAGTTCTTC. Its translation is CASSLSLAGPNEQFF. Looking up the rest from reference TRBV7-8 and TRBJ2-1 gives the full variable domain: GAGVSQSPRYKVAKRGQDVALRCDPISGHVSLFWYQQALGQGPEFLTYFQNEAQLDKSGLPSDRFFAERPEGSVSTLKIQRTQQEDSAVYLCASSLSLAGPNEQFFGPGTRLTVL.

This chain uses TRBV9 with TRBJ2-5; 9 bases agree with TRBD2. V trimming: 0 bases; J trimming: 1 base; junction bases outside the gene matches: 10. The CDR3 extends over 18 amino acids. Per the germline V gene, CDR1 is SGDLS and CDR2 is YYNGEE. The CDR3 region is CASSVGVSLAGTQETQYF. The CDR3 bases are TGTGCCAGCAGCGTAGGAGTAAGTCTAGCGGGGACCCAAGAGACCCAGTACTTC.

The chain carries TRBV14 and TRBJ2-7, with D possibly being TRBD2 (6 bases). This CDR3 has 18 residues. Per the germline V gene, CDR1 is SGHDN and CDR2 is FVKESK. Trimming shortened V by 1 base and J by 4 bases, and 23 bases separated the two germline ends. CDR3 residues: CASSQGPLGGLAQYEQYF. DNA for the CDR3: TGTGCCAGCAGCCAAGGGCCCCTTGGAGGGCTAGCGCAATACGAGCAGTACTTC.

The J gene is TRBJ2-1, the V gene TRBV18; maybe TRBD1 (6 bases). Germline values: CDR1 KGHSH, CDR2 LQKENI. Deletions cut 3 bases from V and 7 bases from J, with 13 bases between. The CDR3 is 14 residues long. CDR3 amino acids: CASSPTQGSNEQFF. CDR3 DNA: TGTGCCAGCTCACCTACACAGGGATCTAATGAGCAGTTCTTC.

The gene calls are TRBV19 and TRBJ1-5; 8 nucleotides match TRBD1. V lost 4 bases to trimming and J lost 6 bases; unmatched junction nucleotides: 5. Germline CDR1 reads LNHDA; CDR2 reads SQIVND (reference sequence). The CDR3 spans 14 residues. In DNA form, the CDR3 reads TGTGCCAGTAGTAGGCAGGGGGCGGGTCAGCCCCAGCATTTT. Translating it yields CASSRQGAGQPQHF.

The J gene is TRBJ1-2, the V gene TRBV4-1; D is undetermined. CDR3 length: 16 residues. The V end lost 4 bases, the J end lost 2 bases, and 17 bases lay between the germline ends. CDR1 and CDR2 (germline): MGHRA, YSYEKL. The chain's CDR3 is CASSLTPGSENYGYTF. CDR3 coding DNA: TGCGCCAGCAGCCTCACCCCGGGTAGCGAGAACTATGGCTACACCTTC.

The chain links TRBV29-1 to TRBJ2-3; 12 nucleotides line up with TRBD1. With 8 bases clipped from V and 5 bases from J, the junction kept 11 bases outside the gene matches. CDR3 length: 15 amino acids. The germline V gene has CDR1 SQVTM and CDR2 ANQGSEA. The CDR3: CSTNRDRGRVDTQYF. The CDR3 bases are TGCAGCACGAACCGGGACAGGGGGCGCGTAGATACGCAGTATTTT.

V gene TRBV6-6 combines with J gene TRBJ2-7; 9 nucleotides agree with TRBD1. This CDR3 is 13 amino acids long. Unmatched junction bases numbered 6, after V lost 7 bases and J lost 5 bases. The germline gives CDR1 MNHNY, CDR2 SVGAGI (reference sequence). The CDR3 DNA is TGTGCCAGCATCGGGACAGGGCCCAACGAGCAGTACTTC. It translates to CASIGTGPNEQYF.

V is TRBV23-1 and J is TRBJ1-1, with 10 nucleotides matching TRBD1. TRBV23-1 is placed among ORFs of uncertain function. V dropped 0 bases and J dropped 5; count of bases not matched to a gene: 6. The CDR3 length is 16 residues. The CDR3 loop reads CASSQSHGQGETEAFF. The CDR3 DNA sequence: TGCGCCAGCAGTCAATCTCATGGACAGGGGGAAACTGAAGCTTTCTTT.

V gene TRBV11-2 combines with J gene TRBJ2-5, with D tentatively TRBD2 (5 bases). The V and J ends lost 5 bases and 9 bases respectively, with 22 bases between them. The CDR3 is 15 residues long. Germline V gene lookup returns CDR1 SGHAT and CDR2 FQNNGV. CDR3 protein: CASSPGGGRRRAQYF. DNA of the CDR3: TGTGCCAGCAGCCCAGGCGGTGGACGACGGCGGGCCCAGTACTTC.

This clone has only one observation. This chain's CDR3 is CASSPDRLRGGYTF. The CDR3 DNA follows: TGTGCCAGCAGCCCGGACAGGCTCAGAGGTGGCTACACCTTC. This chain uses TRBV11-2 with TRBJ1-2, with TRBD1 matching 7 bases. After removal of 5 bases from V and 7 bases from J, the junction contained 10 bases not matched to a gene. This CDR3 is 14 amino acids long. CDR1 and CDR2 (germline): SGHAT, FQNNGV. Full variable domain (outside the CDR3, taken from reference TRBV11-2 and TRBJ1-2): EAGVAQSPRYKIIEKRQSVAFWCNPISGHATLYWYQQILGQGPKLLIQFQNNGVVDDSQLPKDRFSAERLKGVDSTLKIQPAKLEDSAVYLCASSPDRLRGGYTFGSGTRLTVV.

About this clone: This CDR3 is also generated by other DNA sequences in the sample. The rearrangement joins TRBV9 to TRBJ2-7; a weak D match, TRBD1 (6 bases). This CDR3 spans 14 amino acids. Germline CDR1 SGDLS, CDR2 YYNGEE. The V and J ends lost 0 bases and 2 bases respectively, with 9 bases between them. This chain's CDR3 is CASSVGGGTYEQYF. DNA of the CDR3: TGTGCCAGCAGCGTAGGAGGGGGTACCTACGAGCAGTACTTC.

The chain joins TRBV27 to TRBJ2-2; 8 positions match TRBD1. Germline V gene data show CDR1 as MNHEY and CDR2 as SMNVEV (reference sequence). V was clipped by 2 bases and J by 6 bases; unmatched bases: 11. This CDR3 comprises 17 residues. CDR3 DNA: TGTGCCAGCAGTTTAGACGTCCGGACAGGGACGGCCGGGGAGCTGTTTTTT. The encoded protein is CASSLDVRTGTAGELFF.

The table lists this clone with a few counts. The V gene is TRBV30, the J gene TRBJ2-2, with 10 positions matching TRBD2. Trimming took 2 bases from V and 5 from J; bases not matched to a gene: 5. The CDR3 length is 15 residues. CDR1 and CDR2 from the germline V gene are GTSNPN and SVGIG (reference sequence). The CDR3 loop reads CAWSIGTSETGELFF. The CDR3 DNA follows: TGTGCCTGGAGTATCGGGACTAGCGAGACCGGGGAGCTGTTTTTT.

J is TRBJ2-3 and V is TRBV4-1, with D possibly matching TRBD1 (5 bases). Per the germline V gene, CDR1 is MGHRA and CDR2 is YSYEKL. There are 15 residues in the CDR3. V lost 0 bases and J 5 bases, leaving 12 bases between the germline ends. The CDR3 sequence: CASSQDEQGKDTQYF. In DNA, the CDR3 is TGCGCCAGCAGCCAAGATGAGCAGGGTAAAGATACGCAGTATTTT.

V and J are TRBV7-9 and TRBJ2-3; D remains ambiguous. This CDR3 contains 12 residues. The germline CDR1 and CDR2 sequences are SEHNR and FQNEAQ (reference sequence). The ends were cut back, 7 bases at V and 2 bases at J, with 7 bases in the middle. The CDR3: CASTQSTDTQYF. The CDR3 coding sequence is TGTGCCAGCACCCAATCCACAGATACGCAGTATTTT.

The rearrangement joins TRBV27 to TRBJ2-5, with a tentative D call TRBD1 (5 bases). The ends were cut back, 3 bases at V and 4 bases at J, with 12 bases in the middle. Germline V gives CDR1 MNHEY, CDR2 SMNVEV (reference sequence). The CDR3 length is 14 residues. The chain's CDR3 is CASSFFTGSETQYF. The DNA of the CDR3 is TGTGCCAGCAGTTTCTTTACAGGATCAGAGACCCAGTACTTC.

This chain joins TRBV5-1 and TRBJ1-1, with D unresolved. Trimming took off 4 bases at V and 1 base at J, with 5 bases between the two ends. CDR3 length: 12 amino acids. The germline V gene encodes CDR1 SGHRS and CDR2 YFSETQ. CDR3 in amino acids: CASSSQNTEAFF. In nucleotides, the CDR3 is TGCGCCAGCAGCAGCCAGAACACTGAAGCTTTCTTT.

This clone turned up a few times. The chain combines TRBV19 with TRBJ2-2; 7 nucleotides line up with TRBD1. With 10 bases clipped from V and 1 base from J, the junction kept 9 bases outside the gene matches. Germline CDR1 reads LNHDA; CDR2 reads SQIVND (reference sequence). This CDR3 contains 15 residues. The CDR3 reads CATRRDRVNTGELFF. DNA for the CDR3: TGTGCCACCCGCCGGGACAGAGTGAACACCGGGGAGCTGTTTTTT.

The chain links TRBV4-1 to TRBJ2-3; 10 bases are shared with TRBD2. This CDR3 has 15 amino acids. Per germline, CDR1 MGHRA and CDR2 YSYEKL. The junction had 4 bases not matched to a gene; V was cut back by 5 bases and J by 2 bases. The CDR3 protein is CASSVLAGFTDTQYF. CDR3 nucleotide sequence: TGCGCCAGCAGCGTACTAGCGGGATTCACAGATACGCAGTATTTT.